This T cell receptor beta chain is drawn from a study of neurological immune-mediated disorders. 5'RACE employing 10-nucleotide random UMIs yielded the cDNA. TCRdb processed the 5' RACE reads anew with MiXCR; each CDR3 protein has one entry. The sample has about 46,000 distinct CDR3 sequences; 3% are singletons. This clonotype was counted a few times. The trim removed 9 bases at V and 2 bases at J, leaving 11 bases unmatched. This CDR3 has 17 amino acids. The TCR comes from a woman aged 50 to 60 with multiple sclerosis. The chain employs TRBV12-3 or TRBV12-4 and TRBJ2-3; 13 bases fit TRBD2. The sequenced sample consisted of PBMCs. The DNA of the CDR3 is TGTGCCAGAAGTGCCGGGACTAGCGGGGTAATCACAGATACGCAGTATTTT. Translation gives CARSAGTSGVITDTQYF.